A single sample gave rise to the 25 T cell receptor beta chains below, sequenced in a study of radiotherapy plus CTLA-4 blockade in lung cancer. Here immunoSEQ multiplex PCR was the method, and the copy in TCRdb shows in-frame clones only, minus some. This table has more than 100,000 clones, 75% to 90% appearing once. Here the sequenced sample was peripheral blood, taken from a patient treated with radiotherapy plus ipilimumab. The receptor source for this set is a human donor with non-small cell lung cancer that progressed on radiotherapy plus ipilimumab.

V and J are TRBV6-5 and TRBJ2-5; TRBD2 aligns across 11 bases. CDR1 and CDR2 (germline): MNHEY, SVGAGI. V trimming: 2 bases; J trimming: 6 bases; junction bases outside the gene matches: 8. The CDR3 loop spans 16 amino acids. DNA of the CDR3: TGTGCCAGCAGTTACGGCACTAGCGGGAGTTTAAAGACCCAGTACTTC. Protein: CASSYGTSGSLKTQYF.

This chain connects TRBV19 to TRBJ1-4; 8 bases fit TRBD1. J was trimmed by 3 bases and V by 7 bases; bases with no gene match: 7. The CDR3 is made up of 15 amino acids. CDR1 is LNHDA, CDR2 SQIVND, per germline (reference sequence). The CDR3 loop is CASTYHRGSNEKLFF. In DNA, the CDR3 is TGTGCCAGTACTTACCACAGGGGGTCTAATGAAAAACTGTTTTTT.

The rearrangement uses TRBV2 and TRBJ1-5, with TRBD1 identical over 9 bases. The junction had 7 bases not matched to a gene; V was cut back by 4 bases and J by 6 bases. The CDR3 loop spans 15 amino acids. Germline loops: CDR1 SNHLY, CDR2 FYNNEI. The DNA for the CDR3 is TGTGCCAGCAGTGGAGGGACAGGGAGAAGTCAGCCCCAGCATTTT. Amino acids: CASSGGTGRSQPQHF.

The V call is TRBV4-2, the J call TRBJ2-7; possibly TRBD1 or TRBD2 for D (5 bases each). Trimming left V 4 bases short and J 6 bases short, with 13 bases between. CDR3 size: 13 residues. Per germline, CDR1 LGHNA and CDR2 YNFKEQ. The CDR3 loop reads CASSREGWSEQYF. CDR3 DNA: TGTGCCAGCAGCCGCGAGGGGTGGAGCGAGCAGTACTTC.

The chain's CDR3 is CASIPRDSGNTIYF. Written as DNA, the CDR3 is TGTGCCAGCATTCCCAGGGACTCTGGAAACACCATATATTTT. The V call is TRBV6-6, the J call TRBJ1-3; D possibly corresponds to TRBD1 (5 bases). Germline CDR1 is MNHNY and CDR2 is SVGAGI (reference sequence). Trimming pared 7 bases from V and 0 bases from J, leaving 10 bases between. The length of the CDR3 is 14 residues.

This rearrangement joins TRBV5-1 to TRBJ1-1; D possibly corresponds to TRBD1 (5 bases). The CDR3 contains 13 residues. In germline, CDR1 is SGHRS, CDR2 YFSETQ. The ends were cut back, 4 bases at V and 4 bases at J, with 11 bases in the middle. CDR3 sequence (DNA): TGCGCCAGCAGCCGACAGCCATCCACTGAAGCTTTCTTT. Translation gives CASSRQPSTEAFF.

In nucleotides, the CDR3 is TGTGCCAGTAATTTAGCGGGAGGGCTCGACGAGCAGTACTTC. This codes for CASNLAGGLDEQYF. V and J are TRBV6-6 and TRBJ2-7; 11 positions agree with TRBD2. Germline loops: CDR1 MNHNY, CDR2 SVGAGI (reference sequence). CDR3 length: 14 residues. J gave up 5 bases and V 9 bases, and 9 bases lay outside the gene matches.

This chain links TRBV29-1 with TRBJ2-1, with 11 positions matching TRBD2. The V gene's germline CDR1 is SQVTM and CDR2 ANQGSEA. V dropped 0 bases and J dropped 4; count of bases not matched to a gene: 11. This CDR3 spans 18 amino acids. This CDR3 reads CSVEDRGMTSGKYNEQFF. CDR3 DNA sequence: TGCAGCGTTGAAGATCGAGGGATGACTAGCGGGAAGTACAATGAGCAGTTCTTC.

This chain connects TRBV5-4 to TRBJ2-7; 8 bases match TRBD1. This CDR3 contains 15 residues. Germline V CDR1 and CDR2: SGHNT, YYREEE (reference sequence). J was trimmed by 0 bases and V by 4 bases; bases with no gene match: 6. CDR3 nucleotides: TGTGCCAGCAGCGGGATGGGGACAGGCTCCTACGAGCAGTACTTC. Translating gives CASSGMGTGSYEQYF.

V is TRBV6-5 and J is TRBJ2-7, with TRBD1 matching 9 bases. CDR1 is MNHEY, CDR2 SVGAGI, per germline. V gave up 6 bases and J gave up 0 bases; unmatched junction bases: 0. The CDR3 extends over 13 amino acids. The CDR3 is CASRTGGSYEQYF. CDR3 nucleotides: TGTGCCAGCAGGACAGGGGGCTCCTACGAGCAGTACTTC.

This clone was observed a few times. This chain connects TRBV10-3 to TRBJ2-7; 7 bases map to TRBD2. With V trimmed by 10 bases and J by 2 bases, 11 bases remained unmatched. This CDR3 has 14 residues. CDR1 and CDR2 (germline): ENHRY, SYGVKD. CDR3 residues: CATGGGGSTYEQYF. DNA for the CDR3: TGTGCCACCGGTGGGGGGGGTTCAACCTACGAGCAGTACTTC.

This chain uses TRBV6-1 with TRBJ2-7; 10 nucleotides align to TRBD1. Germline V gene sequence: CDR1 MNHNS, CDR2 SASEGT. V shed 6 bases and J 3 bases; nucleotides not matched to a gene: 2. The CDR3 contains 13 residues. The CDR3 reads CASSRDRGYEQYF. The CDR3, as DNA: TGTGCCAGCAGCCGGGACAGGGGCTACGAGCAGTACTTC.

The rearrangement uses TRBV18 and TRBJ1-1; D gene unclear. The CDR3 is 16 residues long. Germline CDR1 KGHSH, CDR2 LQKENI. Trimming took 3 bases from V and 3 from J, leaving 17 bases between them. The CDR3 bases are TGTGCCAGCTCACCCTCCGGGAGAGGCAGTGACACTGAAGCTTTCTTT. It is translated as CASSPSGRGSDTEAFF.

This chain connects TRBV25-1 to TRBJ2-3; D not certain. V was pared by 4 bases and J by 8 bases, with 13 bases between. Germline V gives CDR1 MGHDK, CDR2 SYGVNS. The length of the CDR3 is 13 residues. The CDR3 region has the DNA TGTGCCAGCAGTGGGGTTGAGCGCGGTACGCAGTATTTT. Protein: CASSGVERGTQYF. The full variable domain, in which reference TRBV25-1 and TRBJ2-3 provide the parts outside the CDR3, is EADIYQTPRYLVIGTGKKITLECSQTMGHDKMYWYQQDPGMELHLIHYSYGVNSTEKGDLSSESTVSRIRTEHFPLTLESARPSHTSQYLCASSGVERGTQYFGPGTRLTVL.

The J gene is TRBJ2-1, the V gene TRBV11-2; 10 nucleotides match TRBD2. This CDR3 has 15 amino acids. CDR1 and CDR2 (germline): SGHAT, FQNNGV. Trimming took 4 bases from V and 6 from J; bases not matched to a gene: 6. The CDR3 DNA sequence: TGTGCCAGCAGCTCGCTAGCGGGAGCTATCAATGAGCAGTTCTTC. It codes for CASSSLAGAINEQFF.

V is TRBV6-6 and J is TRBJ2-5; D may be TRBD1 (6 bases). The J call may not be correct, given that the DNA end is closer to TRBJ2-7. CDR1 is MNHNY and CDR2 is SVGAGI in the germline V gene (reference sequence). This CDR3 is built from 15 residues. Written as DNA, the CDR3 is TGTGCCAGCAGTTACTCCCGGGACACATCCTACGAGCAGTACTTC. This gives the protein CASSYSRDTSYEQYF.

This clone came up once. This rearrangement joins TRBV29-1 to TRBJ2-6; D is undetermined. Germline lookup yields CDR1 SQVTM and CDR2 ANQGSEA. The V and J ends lost 4 bases and 1 base respectively, with 5 bases between them. There are 13 residues in the CDR3. This CDR3 is CSVARSGANVLTF. The CDR3 coding sequence is TGCAGCGTTGCCAGATCTGGGGCCAACGTCCTGACTTTC.

The chain carries TRBV29-1 and TRBJ1-1; D ambiguous. Deletions cut 3 bases from V and 0 bases from J, with 2 bases between. The CDR3 has 11 amino acids. Germline lookup yields CDR1 SQVTM and CDR2 ANQGSEA. Here the CDR3 DNA reads TGCAGCGTTGAGATGAACACTGAAGCTTTCTTT. Translating gives CSVEMNTEAFF.

The V call is TRBV5-1, the J call TRBJ2-5; D is unresolved. Deletions cut 4 bases from V and 5 bases from J, with 9 bases between. This CDR3 contains 12 residues. Germline V gene sequence: CDR1 SGHRS, CDR2 YFSETQ. CDR3 amino acids: CASSTLRETQYF. For the CDR3, the DNA is TGCGCCAGCAGCACCCTTCGTGAGACCCAGTACTTC. Variable domain in full (rest from reference TRBV5-1 and TRBJ2-5): KAGVTQTPRYLIKTRGQQVTLSCSPISGHRSVSWYQQTPGQGLQFLFEYFSETQRNKGNFPGRFSGRQFSNSRSEMNVSTLELGDSALYLCASSTLRETQYFGPGTRLLVL.

This clone was detected a few times. The chain has TRBV18 and TRBJ1-1; no clear D. Germline CDR1 reads KGHSH; CDR2 reads LQKENI. With 2 bases removed from V and 7 bases from J, the gap between germline ends came to 8 bases. This CDR3 region has 12 residues. CDR3 coding DNA: TGTGCCAGCTCACCAGTGACAAGTGAAGCTTTCTTT. The encoded protein is CASSPVTSEAFF.

The chain couples TRBV5-1 to TRBJ2-1; D is ambiguous. The CDR3 extends over 12 amino acids. The germline V gene encodes CDR1 SGHRS and CDR2 YFSETQ. Trimming cost V 4 bases and J 9 bases, with 11 bases left between them. The CDR3 region has the DNA TGCGCCAGCAGCCACCCAAAAAGTGAGCAGTTCTTC. Amino acids: CASSHPKSEQFF.

J is TRBJ2-7 and V is TRBV28; 12 nucleotides match TRBD1. Germline V lookup: CDR1 MDHEN, CDR2 SYDVKM. CDR3 size: 15 residues. The trim removed 5 bases at V and 5 bases at J, leaving 7 bases unmatched. The CDR3 sequence is CASSEPGQGAHEQYF. CDR3 coding DNA: TGTGCCAGCAGTGAACCGGGACAGGGGGCCCACGAGCAGTACTTC.

The chain carries TRBV7-3 and TRBJ2-2; D gene uncertain. The CDR3 is 14 amino acids. CDR1 and CDR2 from the germline V gene are SGHTA and FQGTGA. V lost 0 bases, J lost 3 bases, and 5 bases lay in between. The CDR3 nucleotides are TGTGCCAGCAGCTTAACTTTAGACACCGGGGAGCTGTTTTTT. Translation gives CASSLTLDTGELFF. Supplemented by reference TRBV7-3 and TRBJ2-2, the full variable domain reads GAGVSQTPSNKVTEKGKYVELRCDPISGHTALYWYRQSLGQGPEFLIYFQGTGAADDSGLPNDRFFAVRPEGSVSTLKIQRTERGDSAVYLCASSLTLDTGELFFGEGSRLTVL.

The rearrangement joins TRBV19 to TRBJ2-3; 13 bases are shared with TRBD2. After removal of 5 bases from V and 7 bases from J, the junction contained 6 bases not matched to a gene. This CDR3 has 15 amino acids. Germline V CDR1 and CDR2: LNHDA, SQIVND (reference sequence). CDR3 sequence: CASSPGTSGKNTQYF. The CDR3 region has the DNA TGTGCCAGTAGTCCGGGGACTAGCGGGAAAAATACGCAGTATTTT.

The J gene is TRBJ1-3, the V gene TRBV27, with 7 bases fitting TRBD1. J was trimmed by 5 bases and V by 6 bases; bases with no gene match: 10. This CDR3 region has 15 residues. CDR1 is MNHEY, CDR2 SMNVEV, per germline (reference sequence). The CDR3 sequence: CASRTTRGRRNTIYF. The CDR3, as DNA: TGTGCCAGCAGAACTACTAGGGGGCGCCGAAACACCATATATTTT.